The text below deals with one TCR beta chain. Trimming shortened V by 9 bases and J by 5 bases, and 16 bases separated the two germline ends. This CDR3 comprises 14 residues. Germline values: CDR1 KGHDR, CDR2 SFDVKD. Original processing methods: It was from reference gene primer amplification that nucleated cell counts were estimated. TCRdb's table, derived via immunoSEQ multiplex PCR, lists solely in-frame clones and lacks some. The DNA gave D and trimming, while V, J and clone size come from that table. The data contain some 210,000 clones, almost 85% of them singletons. The data derive from a study of blood T cell repertoires in COVID-19. Looking at the study overall: Acute and convalescent COVID-19 specimens originated in the United States, Italy and Spain. In each case, the material was cDNA or gDNA derived from T cells, B-cell-depleted T cells, or PBMCs.

The receptor's source is a woman aged 50 to 60 with active or convalescent COVID-19. The source material was peripheral blood. The chain links TRBV24-1 to TRBJ2-1; the D gene is possibly TRBD2 (5 bases). The CDR3 DNA follows: TGTGCCACCGGTACCCAGCGACTAAACAATGAGCAGTTCTTC. It is translated as CATGTQRLNNEQFF.